The 25 T cell receptor beta chains below were found in one sample sequenced in a study of blood T cell repertoires in COVID-19 (dated by TCRdb to about 2020). The library was produced with the immunoSEQ multiplex PCR assay. Here the immuneACCESS table is served through TCRdb, limited to in-frame sequences with V and J called. Missing clones are a known gap in these copies; in checked studies unresolved V genes cover under half, and the rest lacks a known reason. In this sample the table shows more than 95,000 clones, around four fifths of which occur a single time. Around 25% of the sample is taken by the ten largest. Source material: peripheral blood. Receptors originate from a human donor in a cohort sampled during active COVID-19.

CDR3 sequence (DNA): TGTGCCAGCAGCTCCTTCGGGAGTCAGGGGGCTCCAGATACGCAGTATTTT. Amino acids: CASSSFGSQGAPDTQYF. This sequence joins TRBV7-8 and TRBJ2-3; TRBD1 aligns across 8 bases. The V gene end was trimmed by 4 bases and the J gene end by 4 bases; junction bases not matched to a gene: 13. CDR1 and CDR2 from the germline V gene are SGHVS and FQNEAQ. The CDR3 is 17 residues long. Looking up the rest from reference TRBV7-8 and TRBJ2-3 gives the full variable domain: GAGVSQSPRYKVAKRGQDVALRCDPISGHVSLFWYQQALGQGPEFLTYFQNEAQLDKSGLPSDRFFAERPEGSVSTLKIQRTQQEDSAVYLCASSSFGSQGAPDTQYFGPGTRLTVL.

The chain combines TRBV13 with TRBJ2-7; 9 positions agree with TRBD2. CDR3 length: 21 residues. The germline V gene has CDR1 PRHDT and CDR2 FYEKMQ (reference sequence). Trimming removed 0 bases from V and 0 bases from J; junction bases left unmatched: 18. The CDR3 spells CASSLGRLLSSGGHDSYEQYF. Here the CDR3 DNA reads TGTGCCAGCAGCTTAGGCAGGCTTTTAAGTAGCGGGGGCCACGACTCCTACGAGCAGTACTTC.

The J gene is TRBJ2-1, the V gene TRBV7-9, with TRBD1 matching 8 bases. The CDR3 is made up of 17 amino acids. V shed 1 base, J shed 1 base, and the junction held 6 bases outside the gene matches. Germline-derived CDR1 and CDR2 are SEHNR and FQNEAQ (reference sequence). This CDR3 reads CASSLVGRTGSYNEQFF. In DNA, the CDR3 is TGTGCCAGCAGCTTAGTAGGAAGGACAGGGTCCTACAATGAGCAGTTCTTC.

The J gene is TRBJ1-6, the V gene TRBV30; tentative D call: TRBD1 (6 bases). Germline values: CDR1 GTSNPN, CDR2 SVGIG (reference sequence). There are 15 residues in the CDR3. V was pared by 3 bases and J by 4 bases, with 13 bases between. The CDR3 nucleotides read TGTGCCTGGAGCGGTCAGGGGCTATATAATTCACCCCTCCACTTT. Its translation is CAWSGQGLYNSPLHF.

V usage is TRBV7-8 and J usage is TRBJ1-6; 7 nucleotides agree with TRBD1. The V segment lost 4 bases and the J segment 7 bases; nucleotides outside the gene matches: 4. The CDR3 totals 14 residues. Germline CDR1 and CDR2: SGHVS and FQNEAQ. CDR3 region: CASSYRDRNSPLHF. The CDR3 DNA is TGTGCCAGCAGCTACCGGGACAGAAATTCACCCCTCCACTTT.

The rearrangement joins TRBV18 to TRBJ1-2, with a possible D match to TRBD1 (6 bases). The CDR3 loop spans 15 amino acids. Trimming pared 4 bases from V and 6 bases from J, leaving 18 bases between. Germline-derived CDR1 and CDR2 are KGHSH and LQKENI. The DNA for the CDR3 is TGTGCCAGCTCACTTCAAACAGGGTCAGAGAATGGCTACACCTTC. Amino acids: CASSLQTGSENGYTF.

J is TRBJ1-2 and V is TRBV18; TRBD1 might be the D (6 bases). Per the germline V gene, CDR1 is KGHSH and CDR2 is LQKENI. The CDR3 loop spans 13 amino acids. V was pared by 4 bases and J by 8 bases, with 14 bases between. DNA of the CDR3: TGTGCCAGCTCACGGGGACCGCAGGGGGGCTACACCTTC. The encoded protein is CASSRGPQGGYTF.

The V and J genes are TRBV5-1 and TRBJ2-1; no definite D call. The CDR3 length is 15 residues. Trimming pared 0 bases from V and 4 bases from J, leaving 11 bases between. The germline V gene encodes CDR1 SGHRS and CDR2 YFSETQ. CDR3 amino acids: CASSLEASRYNEQFF. In nucleotides, the CDR3 is TGCGCCAGCAGCTTGGAAGCCTCTAGGTACAATGAGCAGTTCTTC. Filled out from reference TRBV5-1 and TRBJ2-1, the complete variable domain reads KAGVTQTPRYLIKTRGQQVTLSCSPISGHRSVSWYQQTPGQGLQFLFEYFSETQRNKGNFPGRFSGRQFSNSRSEMNVSTLELGDSALYLCASSLEASRYNEQFFGPGTRLTVL.

V is TRBV5-4 and J is TRBJ1-4; 10 bases align to TRBD1. Per germline, CDR1 SGHNT and CDR2 YYREEE (reference sequence). This CDR3 is 15 amino acids long. With 4 bases clipped from V and 8 bases from J, the junction kept 8 bases outside the gene matches. For the CDR3, the DNA is TGTGCCAGCAGCCCGCGACAGGGGGCGCAGGAAAAACTGTTTTTT. Residues: CASSPRQGAQEKLFF.

V usage is TRBV5-1 and J usage is TRBJ2-1; 7 nucleotides agree with TRBD1. CDR1 and CDR2 from the germline V gene are SGHRS and YFSETQ. The CDR3 has 17 amino acids. The trim removed 0 bases at V and 5 bases at J, leaving 11 bases unmatched. The CDR3 region is CASSLAGWGTVNNEQFF. As DNA, the CDR3 is TGCGCCAGCAGCTTGGCCGGGTGGGGGACAGTAAACAATGAGCAGTTCTTC.

This chain's CDR3 is CASSQGRLAGGETQYF. The CDR3, as DNA: TGTGCCAGCAGCCAGGGACGACTAGCGGGAGGGGAGACCCAGTACTTC. This chain connects TRBV3-1 (or the pseudogene TRBV3-2) to TRBJ2-5; TRBD2 matches at 14 bases. V lost 3 bases, J lost 5 bases, and 5 bases stayed unmatched. This CDR3 spans 16 amino acids. Germline CDR1 reads LGHDT; CDR2 reads YNNKEL (reference sequence).

The CDR3 sequence is CASSQDSASGRAYNEQFF. CDR3 bases: TGCGCCAGCAGCCAAGATTCCGCTAGCGGGAGGGCCTACAATGAGCAGTTCTTC. V gene TRBV4-3 combines with J gene TRBJ2-1, with TRBD2 matching over 12 bases. Germline values: CDR1 LGHNA, CDR2 YSLEER. After removal of 0 bases from V and 2 bases from J, the junction contained 5 bases not matched to a gene. The CDR3 consists of 18 residues.

This chain connects TRBV6-2 or TRBV6-3 to TRBJ2-1, with unresolved D. The germline V gene has CDR1 MNHEY and CDR2 SVGEGT. This CDR3 comprises 17 residues. V was cut by 6 bases and J by 0 bases, with 18 bases left in between. CDR3 in DNA: TGTGCCAGCAGCCCCATTACCAGGTTCGGCTCCTACAATGAGCAGTTCTTC. It specifies CASSPITRFGSYNEQFF.

This clone was seen a single time. The gene calls are TRBV5-5 and TRBJ2-5; TRBD1 might be the D (5 bases). The CDR3 runs to 15 residues. Germline-derived CDR1 and CDR2 are SGHKS and YYEKEE (reference sequence). Trimming pared 3 bases from V and 4 bases from J, leaving 16 bases between. The CDR3 sequence is CASSYGHVKGETQYF. The CDR3 DNA sequence: TGTGCCAGCAGCTATGGACACGTTAAGGGAGAGACCCAGTACTTC.

The V and J genes are TRBV5-1 and TRBJ2-3; possibly TRBD2 for D (6 bases). V lost 6 bases and J 4 bases, leaving 24 bases between the germline ends. The CDR3 consists of 17 residues. Germline CDR1 and CDR2: SGHRS and YFSETQ. The CDR3 sequence is CASTATGSGWRADTQYF. The CDR3 DNA sequence: TGCGCCAGCACAGCCACGGGCTCAGGGTGGAGGGCAGATACGCAGTATTTT. The variable domain in full, completed from reference TRBV5-1 and TRBJ2-3, reads KAGVTQTPRYLIKTRGQQVTLSCSPISGHRSVSWYQQTPGQGLQFLFEYFSETQRNKGNFPGRFSGRQFSNSRSEMNVSTLELGDSALYLCASTATGSGWRADTQYFGPGTRLTVL.

The chain recombines TRBV27 with TRBJ2-3; tentatively, D is TRBD1 (5 bases). Trimming cost V 8 bases and J 4 bases, with 22 bases left between them. Germline V lookup: CDR1 MNHEY, CDR2 SMNVEV (reference sequence). There are 16 residues in the CDR3. The CDR3 here is CASSVWPPGISDTQYF. CDR3 nucleotide sequence: TGTGCCAGCTCAGTTTGGCCCCCAGGGATTTCAGATACGCAGTATTTT.

This clone was seen ten or more times. The rearrangement uses TRBV7-9 and TRBJ2-5, with a weak D call TRBD2 (5 bases). Germline loops: CDR1 SEHNR, CDR2 FQNEAQ (reference sequence). V dropped 3 bases and J dropped 1 base, with 12 bases sitting between them. The CDR3 is made up of 15 amino acids. The CDR3 protein is CASSFGYGIQETQYF. The CDR3 DNA sequence: TGTGCCAGCAGCTTCGGTTACGGGATCCAAGAGACCCAGTACTTC.

The sample holds many counts of this clone. The chain employs TRBV18 and TRBJ2-7, with 8 bases that match TRBD2. The germline gives CDR1 KGHSH, CDR2 LQKENI. Losses at the gene ends were 6 bases for V and 6 bases for J; bases not matched to a gene: 16. CDR3 length: 16 residues. The CDR3 region has the DNA TGTGCCAGCTCGCTACTATCGCGGGAGGCGTTAGGCGAGCAGTACTTC. Protein: CASSLLSREALGEQYF.

The CDR3 nucleotides read TGTGCCAGCAGCCAAGATTTAACTAGCGGGCGCACAGATACGCAGTATTTT. This codes for CASSQDLTSGRTDTQYF. The chain employs TRBV4-2 and TRBJ2-3, with 9 bases that match TRBD2. With 0 bases clipped from V and 1 base from J, the junction kept 5 bases outside the gene matches. The CDR3 is 17 amino acids. Germline V lookup: CDR1 LGHNA, CDR2 YNFKEQ.

The V and J genes are TRBV11-3 and TRBJ2-1, with D maybe TRBD1 (7 bases). CDR3 size: 13 residues. Trimming left V 5 bases short and J 10 bases short, with 15 bases between. CDR1 is SGHNT, CDR2 YENEEA, per germline. The CDR3 loop is CASSGRQGGEQFF. For the CDR3, the DNA is TGTGCCAGCAGCGGTAGACAGGGAGGAGAGCAGTTCTTC.

V and J are TRBV14 and TRBJ2-5; no firm D call. Trimming removed 5 bases from V and 5 bases from J, with 15 bases in between. CDR3 length: 14 residues. Germline CDR1 SGHDN, CDR2 FVKESK. The CDR3 region has the DNA TGTGCCAGCAGCAAACTGACACCGTGGGAGACCCAGTACTTC. Its translation: CASSKLTPWETQYF. The full variable domain, rest sourced from reference TRBV14 and TRBJ2-5, is EAGVTQFPSHSVIEKGQTVTLRCDPISGHDNLYWYRRVMGKEIKFLLHFVKESKQDESGMPNNRFLAERTGGTYSTLKVQPAELEDSGVYFCASSKLTPWETQYFGPGTRLLVL.

The rearrangement uses TRBV6-2 or TRBV6-3 and TRBJ2-7, with no clear D. Per germline, CDR1 MNHEY and CDR2 SVGEGT. The V and J ends lost 3 bases and 4 bases respectively, with 4 bases between them. This CDR3 has 11 amino acids. The CDR3 region is CASSYIYEQYF. The DNA for the CDR3 is TGTGCCAGCAGTTATATATACGAGCAGTACTTC.

The chain joins TRBV9 to TRBJ2-2; unclear D gene. CDR1 is SGDLS, CDR2 YYNGEE, per germline. Trimming took 2 bases from V and 0 from J, leaving 8 bases between them. There are 15 residues in the CDR3. The chain's CDR3 is CASSVLGANTGELFF. CDR3 sequence (DNA): TGTGCCAGCAGCGTCCTAGGCGCGAACACCGGGGAGCTGTTTTTT.

This chain connects TRBV28 to TRBJ1-1, with D possibly matching TRBD1 (5 bases). This CDR3 has 14 amino acids. Germline V gene sequence: CDR1 MDHEN, CDR2 SYDVKM. Trimming removed 3 bases at V and 1 base at J, with 9 bases between. This chain's CDR3 is CASSFQGWNTEAFF. In DNA, the CDR3 is TGTGCCAGCAGTTTCCAGGGATGGAACACTGAAGCTTTCTTT.

The chain joins TRBV7-2 to TRBJ2-5; D unclear. Trimming took 3 bases from V and 1 from J, leaving 9 bases between them. From germline, CDR1 is SGHTA and CDR2 FQGNSA. The CDR3 has 14 residues. CDR3 residues: CASSLQVGQETQYF. CDR3 nucleotides: TGTGCCAGCAGCTTGCAGGTGGGCCAAGAGACCCAGTACTTC.